This TCR beta chain was found in a study of T-cell reconstitution after alpha-beta-depleted transplantation in children (dated by TCRdb to about 2016). Background on the whole study: T-cell immune reconstitution after TCRalphabeta/CD19-depleted allogeneic hematopoietic cell transplantation in children was quantitatively tracked in the study by means of TCR repertoire profiling.

Receptor libraries were prepared by PCR. The listed sequencing device is Illumina HiSeq 2500. Molecular barcoding was employed in the preparation of TCR libraries, with unique molecular identifiers being used to normalize TCRbeta repertoire quantification. TCRdb cleaned the public reads at Q25 with fastp, built clones with MiXCR and kept in-frame beta chains. Under each unique CDR3 protein, matching rows form one entry showing the most common genes and DNA. For this sample there are about 460,000 distinct CDR3 sequences; roughly a tenth appear just once. In total, the top ten clones hold roughly 2% of the sample. Remarks on this clonotype: What antigen it recognizes has not been identified. Base qualities are not provided; no much larger clone lies one nucleotide away.

Read against the paper, the sample's treatment or condition label means: allogeneic hematopoietic cell transplantation with graft depleted of TCRalphabeta T cells and CD19 B cells. The transplant recipients were children given TCRalphabeta/CD19-depleted allogeneic hematopoietic cell grafts. Summary of the overall study and its limitations: The frequencies of hyperexpanded clones fell over the following months, and after one year, T-cell counts and TCRbeta diversity were mostly attributed to newly produced T cells. Apparently early alphabetaT-cell count recovery about two months after transplant reportedly relied on only several hundred rapidly expanded clones derived from non-depleted graft cells. In some patients, the high TCRbeta diversity seen at day 60 was put down to recipient T cells and intrathymic progenitors that had survived conditioning.

From its cysteine to its phenylalanine, the CDR3 spans 15 amino acids. Only CDR3 DNA remains: 45 bases, in frame from the first base. V trim: 2 bases; J trim: 3 bases; unmatched bases: 4. According to the germline V gene, CDR1 reads MNHEY and CDR2 reads SVGEGT. The source of this sequence is a child aged 2-15 years with inherited bone marrow failure, due to receive a stem cell transplant. The sequence links TRBV6-2 or TRBV6-3 to TRBJ2-3, with TRBD2 identical over 8 junction bases. The material was PBMCs, obtained before TCRalphabeta/CD19-depleted stem cell transplant. The DNA sequence follows: TGTGCCAGCAGTTACGTTGCTAGCGGGACAGATACGCAGTATTTT. Translated, this gives CASSYVASGTDTQYF.